The 23 T cell receptor beta chains below come from one sample, sequenced in a study of blood T cells in healthy people across ages. Alongside a J-beta primer mix, a sample-barcoded 5' primer served in a second PCR lasting about 7 to 11 cycles. Each CDR3 protein is one row after TCRdb ran MiXCR on the 5' RACE reads. The sample contains about 1.4 million distinct CDR3 sequences, roughly 64% of which appear only once. Specimen: blood. Receptors originate from a man aged 18-30 years in good health.

The table lists this clonotype with a few counts. The chain has TRBV10-3 and TRBJ1-2, with D possibly matching TRBD1 (5 bases). CDR1 is ENHRY, CDR2 SYGVKD, per germline. The V end was cut by 6 bases, the J end by 3 bases, with 14 bases between. The CDR3 is made up of 14 amino acids. CDR3 loop: CAISRVGLDYGYTF. The CDR3 DNA reads TGTGCCATCAGCAGGGTCGGGTTGGACTATGGCTACACCTTC.

CDR3 amino acids: CASSPGLWGYTF. The DNA of the CDR3 is TGTGCCAGCAGCCCAGGACTGTGGGGCTACACCTTC. The chain couples TRBV7-8 to TRBJ1-2; D not resolved. Germline CDR1 SGHVS, CDR2 FQNEAQ. V lost 5 bases to trimming and J lost 8 bases, with 12 bases between them. The CDR3 is made up of 12 amino acids.

This sequence joins TRBV6-5 and TRBJ2-7, with 8 nucleotides matching TRBD2. With V trimmed by 0 bases and J by 3 bases, 4 bases remained unmatched. The CDR3 sequence is 15 residues long. Germline CDR1 and CDR2: MNHEY and SVGAGI. The CDR3 coding sequence is TGTGCCAGCAGTTACTCTGGGCTAGCGGGCTACGAGCAGTACTTC. It translates to CASSYSGLAGYEQYF.

This clonotype was seen only a few times. V gene TRBV4-2 combines with J gene TRBJ2-7; 11 bases fit TRBD2. V dropped 4 bases and J dropped 8; count of bases not matched to a gene: 4. The CDR3 spans 13 residues. Looked up from germline, CDR1 is LGHNA and CDR2 is YNFKEQ. The CDR3 reads CASSPGTSGQQYF. The CDR3 nucleotides read TGTGCCAGCAGCCCCGGGACTAGCGGCCAGCAGTACTTC.

The chain joins TRBV7-8 to TRBJ1-6; D gene ambiguous. This CDR3 is built from 15 residues. Germline CDR1 SGHVS, CDR2 FQNEAQ. V lost 5 bases, J lost 7 bases, and 15 bases lay in between. CDR3 sequence (DNA): TGTGCCAGCAGCCCCACTTTAGGGATCAATTCACCCCTCCACTTT. It encodes CASSPTLGINSPLHF.

The chain employs TRBV29-1 and TRBJ2-1; D may be TRBD1 or TRBD2 (5 bases each). V lost 5 bases to trimming and J lost 8 bases, with 10 bases between them. Germline CDR1 reads SQVTM; CDR2 reads ANQGSEA. The CDR3 has 11 residues. DNA for the CDR3: TGCAGCGTTTTGAGGGGAGATGAGCAGTTCTTC. Amino acids: CSVLRGDEQFF.

This clonotype was recorded once. The chain couples TRBV7-2 to TRBJ2-7, with D unclear. The V end was cut by 2 bases, the J end by 3 bases, with 14 bases between. CDR1 SGHTA and CDR2 FQGNSA come from the germline V gene. The CDR3 runs 15 residues. The CDR3 sequence is CASSLSYALGYEQYF. The CDR3 DNA reads as TGTGCCAGCAGCTTAAGTTACGCCCTCGGCTACGAGCAGTACTTC.

This clonotype was seen only once. V usage is TRBV6-6 and J usage is TRBJ2-4, with D perhaps TRBD1 or TRBD2 (6 bases each). The CDR3 runs to 15 residues. Per germline, CDR1 MNHNY and CDR2 SVGAGI (reference sequence). The ends were cut back, 5 bases at V and 0 bases at J, with 11 bases in the middle. Written as DNA, the CDR3 is TGTGCCAGCAGTCGGGGGCTTTCAGCCAAAAACATTCAGTACTTC. Residues: CASSRGLSAKNIQYF.

The rearrangement uses TRBV6-2 or TRBV6-3 and TRBJ2-7; 7 nucleotides agree with TRBD1. Germline V gene lookup returns CDR1 MNHEY and CDR2 SVGEGT. The ends lost 5 bases at V and 1 base at J; junction bases unmatched: 11. The CDR3 has 16 amino acids. Written as DNA, the CDR3 is TGTGCCAGCAGTCCGGGACCCGGGACAGCTTCCTACGAGCAGTACTTC. This translates into CASSPGPGTASYEQYF.

The gene calls are TRBV4-1 and TRBJ2-1; 12 nucleotides match TRBD2. CDR1 is MGHRA, CDR2 YSYEKL, per germline. This CDR3 is 17 amino acids long. V lost 1 base to trimming and J lost 5 bases; unmatched junction nucleotides: 6. The CDR3 DNA is TGCGCCAGCAGCCAAGTGCTAGCGGGAGGGTCGAACAATGAGCAGTTCTTC. Protein sequence: CASSQVLAGGSNNEQFF.

A word on this clonotype: One junction end disagrees with the germline gene, perhaps due to a read error. This chain uses TRBV10-3 with TRBJ2-1; no definite D call. Germline CDR1 and CDR2: ENHRY and SYGVKD. CDR3 length equals 13 residues. CDR3: CTIASGAYNEQFF. The CDR3 nucleotides read TGTACCATCGCCAGTGGGGCCTACAATGAGCAGTTCTTC.

The chain carries TRBV7-9 and TRBJ1-1, with 9 bases aligning to TRBD1. This CDR3 region has 16 residues. Germline V lookup: CDR1 SEHNR, CDR2 FQNEAQ (reference sequence). V was pared by 5 bases and J by 4 bases, with 11 bases of the junction left unmatched. Here the CDR3 reads CASSHRDRVGGTEAFF. As DNA, the CDR3 is TGTGCCAGCAGCCACCGGGACAGGGTAGGCGGCACTGAAGCTTTCTTT.

The chain recombines TRBV6-5 with TRBJ2-1; D ambiguous. V was clipped by 6 bases and J by 10 bases, with 13 bases between them. Germline-derived CDR1 and CDR2 are MNHEY and SVGAGI. The CDR3 length is 12 residues. CDR3 nucleotide sequence: TGTGCCAGCAGCCGAAGACACGGGGAGCAGTTCTTC. It is translated as CASSRRHGEQFF.

This clonotype was counted a few times. The chain recombines TRBV7-2 with TRBJ2-1; tentatively, D is TRBD2 (6 bases). V lost 5 bases to trimming and J lost 6 bases, with 14 bases between them. Germline V gene sequence: CDR1 SGHTA, CDR2 FQGNSA. The CDR3 has 14 amino acids. CDR3 sequence reads: CASSATSRVNEQFF. CDR3 bases: TGTGCCAGCAGCGCGACTAGTCGGGTCAATGAGCAGTTCTTC.

The V call is TRBV9, the J call TRBJ2-3; D unresolved. The V gene's germline CDR1 is SGDLS and CDR2 YYNGEE. The CDR3 sequence is 16 residues long. With 1 base removed from V and 1 base from J, the gap between germline ends came to 13 bases. The CDR3 sequence is CASSVSFGPRTDTQYF. In nucleotides, the CDR3 is TGTGCCAGCAGCGTAAGCTTTGGACCCCGCACAGATACGCAGTATTTT.

The rearrangement links TRBV4-3 to TRBJ2-3; D not resolved. The V gene lost 0 bases and the J gene lost 4 bases, with 5 bases spanning the gap. The CDR3 is made up of 13 amino acids. CDR1 LGHNA and CDR2 YSLEER come from the germline V gene. The CDR3 coding sequence is TGCGCCAGCAGCCAAGATTTCTCAGATACGCAGTATTTT. It encodes CASSQDFSDTQYF.

This clonotype has more than one count but fewer than ten. Its ends do not fully match the called genes, so a read error is possible. This chain joins TRBV5-1 and TRBJ2-5, with a possible D match to TRBD2 (6 bases). The CDR3 sequence is 12 residues long. CDR1 SGHRS and CDR2 YFSETQ come from the germline V gene. The CDR3 DNA is TGTGCCAGCAGTCGAGCGGGCAATGAGCAGTACTTC. Translated: CASSRAGNEQYF.

This chain uses TRBV24-1 with TRBJ2-6; no clear D. Germline loops: CDR1 KGHDR, CDR2 SFDVKD. The V end was cut by 2 bases, the J end by 1 base, with 14 bases between. The CDR3 runs to 18 residues. CDR3 DNA sequence: TGTGCCACCAGTGATTCATCAGGTATTCAGTCTGGGGCCAACGTCCTGACTTTC. It codes for CATSDSSGIQSGANVLTF.

The J gene is TRBJ2-1, the V gene TRBV20-1; weak D call: TRBD1 (6 bases). Trimming stripped 3 bases from V and 9 bases from J, with 15 bases between. CDR3 size: 13 residues. The germline V gene encodes CDR1 DFQATT and CDR2 SNEGSKA (reference sequence). This CDR3 is CSARATGSGEQFF. The CDR3 DNA sequence: TGCAGTGCTAGGGCCACAGGGTCGGGTGAGCAGTTCTTC.

The CDR3 is CASSEGWNSPLHF. The CDR3 DNA reads TGTGCCAGCAGTGAAGGTTGGAATTCACCCCTCCACTTT. The J gene is TRBJ1-6, the V gene TRBV2; D unclear. Germline lookup yields CDR1 SNHLY and CDR2 FYNNEI. The ends were cut back, 1 base at V and 7 bases at J, with 5 bases in the middle. The length of the CDR3 is 13 residues.

This rearrangement joins TRBV27 to TRBJ2-3; no clear D gene. The V gene's germline CDR1 is MNHEY and CDR2 SMNVEV (reference sequence). The length of the CDR3 is 14 residues. Trimming took 3 bases from V and 0 from J, leaving 7 bases between them. In DNA form, the CDR3 reads TGTGCCAGCAGTTTCGGTAAAAGCACAGATACGCAGTATTTT. Amino acid sequence: CASSFGKSTDTQYF.

This clonotype was picked up one time. The chain uses TRBV11-3 and TRBJ2-1; 7 bases map to TRBD1. Germline V gene data show CDR1 as SGHNT and CDR2 as YENEEA. The CDR3 runs 15 residues. The junction had 10 bases not matched to a gene; V was cut back by 5 bases and J by 6 bases. DNA for the CDR3: TGTGCCAGCAGCCACCGGGACAGTTATACCAATGAGCAGTTCTTC. It specifies CASSHRDSYTNEQFF.

V usage is TRBV29-1 and J usage is TRBJ2-1, with 7 bases fitting TRBD2. Germline lookup yields CDR1 SQVTM and CDR2 ANQGSEA. V lost 3 bases to trimming and J lost 7 bases; unmatched junction nucleotides: 9. CDR3 length: 14 residues. The CDR3: CSVDRGRRGNEQFF. DNA for the CDR3: TGCAGCGTTGACCGCGGGAGACGGGGGAATGAGCAGTTCTTC.